This TCR beta chain was retrieved from a study of T cells in localized non-small cell lung cancer. TCRdb keeps only in-frame clones here, not all; method: immunoSEQ multiplex PCR. The sample has 7,000 to 10,000 clones, around 60% seen once. This clone was observed a handful of times. This receptor was identified in a male donor aged 60 or over with stage I squamous cell lung carcinoma. Sequencing was performed on lymph node tissue, taken before any cancer treatment.

The CDR3 loop reads CASSLGDRTLQETQYF. The CDR3 DNA is TGCGCCAGCAGCTTGGGAGACAGAACCCTACAAGAGACCCAGTACTTC. V gene TRBV5-1 combines with J gene TRBJ2-5; TRBD1 might be the D (5 bases). V lost 0 bases, J lost 2 bases, and 14 bases lay in between. The germline V gene has CDR1 SGHRS and CDR2 YFSETQ. This CDR3 spans 16 amino acids.